This entry is about one TCR beta chain. As yet, its antigen is unknown. This entry comes from a study of radiotherapy plus CTLA-4 blockade in lung cancer. For the study at large: Around 20% of enrolled patients responded objectively, and 31% had disease control.

Some clones are missing from TCRdb's copy, which holds only in-frame ones; the method was immunoSEQ multiplex PCR. The data show roughly 44,000 clones, roughly three quarters seen once. There are 12 residues in the CDR3. The germline V and J ends were trimmed by 4 bases and 7 bases, with 10 bases remaining between them. In germline, CDR1 is MNHEY, CDR2 SVGAGI. General observations from the study: Peripheral blood showed expansion of tumor-derived TCR clones after radiotherapy and ipilimumab.

This TCR was recovered from a human donor with non-small cell lung cancer who had stable disease on radiotherapy plus ipilimumab. This specimen was peripheral blood, taken from a patient treated with radiotherapy plus ipilimumab. The rearrangement links TRBV6-5 to TRBJ1-1, with D perhaps TRBD1 (5 bases). Here the CDR3 DNA reads TGTGCCAGCAGTTTAGAGAGGGGTGAAGCTTTCTTT. The encoded protein is CASSLERGEAFF.